A selection of T cell receptor beta chains follows, all from one sample in a study of cytomegalovirus exposure and HLA in healthy donors. Using immunoSEQ multiplex PCR, the repertoire was profiled, and TCRdb retains in-frame clones only, with some absent. This sample has around 150,000 clones, with about 70% found just once. Sequencing was performed on PBMCs. The receptors were sampled from a young woman in good health and CMV-seropositive. CDR3s include the opening cysteine and the closing phenylalanine or tryptophan. Fields, in order: clone size, J gene, V gene, D gene, CDR3 length, CDR3 DNA, CDR3 protein. The D gene is left open where the match is weak. A row's size may be missing; if present it is once, few, many or a size class.

-,TRBJ2-7,TRBV4-2,-,11,TGTGCCAGCAGCCAATATAAAGAGCAGTACTTC,CASSQYKEQYF
-,TRBJ2-7,TRBV5-1,TRBD2,18,TGCGCCAGCAGCCGGACTAGCGGGGGGATTCGCGGTCGGCACGAGCAGTACTTC,CASSRTSGGIRGRHEQYF
-,TRBJ1-4,TRBV5-1,-,16,TGCGCCAGCAGCTTGACAATCGGGGTAGGGAATGAAAAACTGTTTTTT,CASSLTIGVGNEKLFF
-,TRBJ1-4,TRBV7-6,TRBD1,17,TGTGCCAGCAGCAACCCGGGACAGGGTTTGGAGAATGAAAAACTGTTTTTT,CASSNPGQGLENEKLFF
-,TRBJ2-5,TRBV5-4,TRBD1,15,TGTGCCAGCAGCTCCAATCAAGGGGGCGCCGAGACCCAGTACTTC,CASSSNQGGAETQYF
-,TRBJ1-1,TRBV6-5,-,13,TGTGCCAGCAGTTATGGGCAGGGCACTGAAGCTTTCTTT,CASSYGQGTEAFF
once,TRBJ2-7,TRBV5-1,-,14,TGCGCCAGCAGCTTTGCGGGTAGGGCCTACGAGCAGTACTTC,CASSFAGRAYEQYF
-,TRBJ1-2,TRBV5-6,TRBD1,13,TGTGCCAGCAGCCACGACAGGGTCTATGGCTACACCTTC,CASSHDRVYGYTF
-,TRBJ1-2,TRBV11-2,TRBD1,15,TGTGCCAGCAGCCAGCATACAGGGGCGGATTATGGCTACACCTTC,CASSQHTGADYGYTF
-,TRBJ2-1,TRBV27,TRBD2,18,TGTGCCAGCAGTTCGCTAATCTTAGCGGGGGTGTCTTTTCAGGAGCAGTTCTTC,CASSSLILAGVSFQEQFF